A single sample gave rise to the 4 T cell receptor beta chains below, sequenced in a study of beta chain features in type 1 diabetes. The study, taken as a whole, reports: The study found moderately but significantly shorter TCRB CDR3s in all four CD4+ subsets of Type 1 diabetes patients.

For these TCRs, the target antigens are not known. TCRB transcripts that were expressed got sequenced, as all of the isolated RNA had been reverse transcribed. The data were produced by immunoSEQ multiplex PCR, yet TCRdb's version contains in-frame clones alone and is incomplete. The sample has some 700,000 clones, about an eighth seen once; the top ten hold approximately 0.022%. Specimen: naive CD4+ T cells from blood. These receptors were collected from a man younger than 35 with type 1 diabetes.

The rearrangement joins TRBV7-9 to TRBJ1-2, with 9 bases aligning to TRBD1. CDR1 SEHNR and CDR2 FQNEAQ come from the germline V gene (reference sequence). Trimming removed 6 bases from V and 3 bases from J; junction bases left unmatched: 5. The CDR3 runs to 14 residues. Here the CDR3 DNA reads TGTGCCAGCAGTCCCGGGACAGGGTACTATGGCTACACCTTC. Translating gives CASSPGTGYYGYTF.

The CDR3 nucleotides read TGTGCCACGGCAGAAGGGGAAACCTACGAGCAGTACTTC. It yields the protein CATAEGETYEQYF. This chain connects TRBV21-1 to TRBJ2-7; the DNA was not used to check the table's D call, TRBD1. TRBV21-1 is designated a pseudogene. This CDR3 contains 13 residues.

CDR3 protein: CASSLPQGNEQYF. The CDR3 nucleotides read TGCGCCAGCAGCTTACCCCAGGGAAACGAGCAGTACTTC. This sequence joins TRBV5-1 and TRBJ2-7, with D possibly being TRBD1 (5 bases). The CDR3 runs 13 residues. Germline V lookup: CDR1 SGHRS, CDR2 YFSETQ. V was pared by 2 bases and J by 5 bases, with 11 bases between.

This clone was detected only a few times. The V and J genes are TRBV5-4 and TRBJ2-2; D not resolved. Trimming shortened V by 3 bases and J by 6 bases, and 9 bases separated the two germline ends. The CDR3 is made up of 13 amino acids. Germline V gives CDR1 SGHNT, CDR2 YYREEE (reference sequence). The CDR3 protein is CASSYQASGELFF. In DNA, the CDR3 is TGTGCCAGCAGCTACCAAGCTTCCGGGGAGCTGTTTTTT.